The 22 T cell receptor beta chains listed next were all sequenced from one sample in a study of shared clonotypes between healthy human individuals. The method was immunoSEQ multiplex PCR; TCRdb's version includes in-frame clones alone and lacks a portion of them. The sample contains roughly 500,000 clones, approximately 81% of which appear only once. Sequencing was performed on PBMCs. These receptors originate from a woman in her forties in good health. Some clones in this sample may be carry-over from other donors' samples.

Here the CDR3 DNA reads TGTGCCAGCAGCTTTTTAGCGGGACGAAGCCTAGGGAACTACGAGCAGTACTTC. It encodes CASSFLAGRSLGNYEQYF. The gene calls are TRBV7-1 and TRBJ2-7; 8 bases map to TRBD2. TRBV7-1 is marked as an open reading frame, function uncertain. V shed 4 bases and J 3 bases; nucleotides not matched to a gene: 17. The length of the CDR3 is 18 residues.

This clone was recorded only once. A far larger clone is off by one base, so a read error is likely. The chain is built from TRBV28 and TRBJ2-5, with 8 bases fitting TRBD1. CDR1 is MDHEN, CDR2 SYDVKM, per germline. The ends lost 2 bases at V and 1 base at J; junction bases unmatched: 9. CDR3 length: 17 residues. As DNA, the CDR3 is TGTGCCAGCAGTTTAGGCTGGACAGGGTATGGCCAAGAGACCCAGTACTTC. Protein product: CASSLGWTGYGQETQYF.

CDR3 sequence (DNA): TGTGCCGCGGGGGACCAGAACACCGGGGAGCTGTTTTTT. Encoded protein: CAAGDQNTGELFF. V usage is TRBV4-2 and J usage is TRBJ2-2; 7 bases map to TRBD2. The CDR3 covers 13 residues. CDR1 is LGHNA and CDR2 is YNFKEQ in the germline V gene. J was trimmed by 1 base and V by 11 bases; bases with no gene match: 4.

The V and J genes are TRBV11-2 and TRBJ1-5, with a tentative D call TRBD1 (6 bases). The CDR3 is 16 amino acids. Germline CDR1 reads SGHAT; CDR2 reads FQNNGV. The V end lost 5 bases, the J end lost 6 bases, and 20 bases lay between the germline ends. In nucleotides, the CDR3 is TGTGCCAGCAGCCAGAGGTCAGGGGAGTTTTGTCAGCCCCAGCATTTT. As protein: CASSQRSGEFCQPQHF.

Remarks on this clone: This may be a read error, as it is one base from a much larger clone. This sample also contains other DNA sequences that code for the same CDR3. The rearrangement joins TRBV28 to TRBJ2-3, with D possibly TRBD1 on 5 matching bases. The CDR3 sequence is 15 residues long. The germline V and J ends were trimmed by 6 bases and 3 bases, with 16 bases remaining between them. The germline V gene encodes CDR1 MDHEN and CDR2 SYDVKM. The CDR3 DNA is TGTGCCAGCAGCCCCGACGGACATAGTACAGATACGCAGTATTTT. It specifies CASSPDGHSTDTQYF.

This clone turned up a few times. V is TRBV7-9 and J is TRBJ2-1; D perhaps matches TRBD2 (5 bases). Per germline, CDR1 SEHNR and CDR2 FQNEAQ (reference sequence). The CDR3 has 13 amino acids. V lost 2 bases to trimming and J lost 5 bases, with 7 bases between them. Here the CDR3 reads CASSLRADNEQFF. CDR3 coding DNA: TGTGCCAGCAGCTTACGAGCGGACAATGAGCAGTTCTTC.

With respect to this clone: At the DNA level, this CDR3 is encoded by other sequences in the same sample as well. The V call is TRBV6-5, the J call TRBJ2-7, with D unclear. This CDR3 contains 15 residues. V was pared by 0 bases and J by 0 bases, with 9 bases between. CDR1 and CDR2 from the germline V gene are MNHEY and SVGAGI. This chain's CDR3 is CASSYSSAFSYEQYF. CDR3 DNA sequence: TGTGCCAGCAGTTACTCGTCGGCGTTCTCCTACGAGCAGTACTTC.

This clone was counted a few times. The V call is TRBV5-6, the J call TRBJ1-1; TRBD1 is a possible D gene (5 bases). V lost 4 bases to trimming and J lost 5 bases, with 21 bases between them. CDR1 SGHDT and CDR2 YYEEEE come from the germline V gene. The CDR3 spans 16 residues. CDR3 coding DNA: TGTGCCAGCAGCCGAGGGGCAGGCTGGGAGGGGACTGAAGCTTTCTTT. This gives the protein CASSRGAGWEGTEAFF. The complete variable domain, with remaining parts taken from reference TRBV5-6 and TRBJ1-1, reads DAGVTQSPTHLIKTRGQQVTLRCSPKSGHDTVSWYQQALGQGPQFIFQYYEEEERQRGNFPDRFSGHQFPNYSSELNVNALLLGDSALYLCASSRGAGWEGTEAFFGQGTRLTVV.

This clone showed up many times. The genes are TRBV7-6 and TRBJ1-5; D remains ambiguous. Germline CDR1 is SGHVS and CDR2 is FNYEAQ. V lost 1 base to trimming and J lost 6 bases, with 7 bases between them. The CDR3 is 13 residues long. The DNA for the CDR3 is TGTGCCAGCAGCTTAGGCCCGAGTCAGCCCCAGCATTTT. Protein sequence: CASSLGPSQPQHF.

This rearrangement joins TRBV9 to TRBJ2-1; 8 bases agree with TRBD1. Germline V CDR1 and CDR2: SGDLS, YYNGEE. The CDR3 spans 16 residues. The trim removed 0 bases at V and 7 bases at J, leaving 9 bases unmatched. The CDR3 region is CASSVDLGQGANEQFF. CDR3 DNA sequence: TGTGCCAGCAGCGTAGATTTAGGGCAGGGGGCGAATGAGCAGTTCTTC.

A note on this clone: Compared with germline, one end of the junction differs, possibly owing to a read error. The chain combines TRBV4-2 with TRBJ2-5, with D possibly TRBD2 on 5 matching bases. From germline, CDR1 is LGHNA and CDR2 YNFKEQ. The CDR3 runs 16 residues. Written as DNA, the CDR3 is TGTGCCAGCAGCCAAGATTACCTAGAGGGTGTGGAGATCCAGTACTTC. The encoded protein is CASSQDYLEGVEIQYF.

This clone occurred many times. The sample has other DNA sequences that encode this CDR3 too. The J gene is TRBJ2-7, the V gene TRBV5-1, with TRBD2 identical over 7 bases. Trimming at V came to 0 bases and at J to 2 bases, leaving 5 bases not matched to a gene. This CDR3 comprises 15 residues. CDR1 is SGHRS, CDR2 YFSETQ, per germline. CDR3 bases: TGCGCCAGCAGCTTGGCCCCGGGAGGCCCCTACGAGCAGTACTTC. It translates to CASSLAPGGPYEQYF.

The chain links TRBV27 to TRBJ2-5; perhaps TRBD1 as D (6 bases). The CDR3 is 15 residues long. Germline CDR1 is MNHEY and CDR2 is SMNVEV (reference sequence). Trimming took 6 bases from V and 2 from J, leaving 16 bases between them. DNA of the CDR3: TGTGCCAGCAGACCTGGAACAGGGTCTCAAGAGACCCAGTACTTC. Translating it yields CASRPGTGSQETQYF.

The V gene is TRBV6-4, the J gene TRBJ1-5; 7 nucleotides align to TRBD1. Trimming cost V 5 bases and J 0 bases; bases outside gene matches: 13. From germline, CDR1 is MRHNA and CDR2 SNTAGT. The CDR3 is made up of 18 amino acids. The CDR3 DNA follows: TGTGCCAGCAGTAGTAGATGGGACAGAGAGGATAGCAATCAGCCCCAGCATTTT. It is translated as CASSSRWDREDSNQPQHF.

As for this clone: This is likely an artifact of a read error, given a far larger clone one base away. Other DNA sequences in the same sample also yield this CDR3. The chain couples TRBV4-3 to TRBJ1-2; D is unclear. The CDR3 is 16 residues long. Germline lookup yields CDR1 LGHNA and CDR2 YSLEER. V was trimmed by 1 base and J by 0 bases, leaving 12 bases between them. The CDR3 sequence is CASSQGLTETNYGYTF. CDR3 nucleotides: TGCGCCAGCAGCCAAGGTCTAACAGAAACTAACTATGGCTACACCTTC.

The V call is TRBV4-2, the J call TRBJ1-1; D not resolved. V was clipped by 1 base and J by 1 base, with 10 bases between them. The germline CDR1 and CDR2 sequences are LGHNA and YNFKEQ. The CDR3 covers 15 residues. CDR3 DNA sequence: TGTGCCAGCAGCCAAGCCGGCGGTGAGAACACTGAAGCTTTCTTT. This sequence encodes CASSQAGGENTEAFF.

V is TRBV5-4 and J is TRBJ2-3, with 11 bases matching TRBD2. CDR3 length: 14 amino acids. CDR1 and CDR2 (germline): SGHNT, YYREEE (reference sequence). Germline trimming cut 5 bases from V and 6 bases from J; bases unmatched to any gene: 5. CDR3 region: CASSVLAGGDTQYF. CDR3 DNA: TGTGCCAGCAGTGTGCTAGCGGGAGGTGATACGCAGTATTTT.

The chain combines TRBV5-1 with TRBJ2-3, with 10 bases that match TRBD1. This CDR3 contains 15 residues. Germline V gene data show CDR1 as SGHRS and CDR2 as YFSETQ. The J segment lost 5 bases and the V segment lost 5 bases, leaving 8 bases of the junction unmatched. CDR3 DNA: TGCGCCAGCAGGGACGACAGGGGGCTGGTAGATACGCAGTATTTT. Amino acids: CASRDDRGLVDTQYF.

This clone showed up just once. This rearrangement joins TRBV6-5 to TRBJ2-1, with 10 nucleotides matching TRBD2. V shed 6 bases, J shed 2 bases, and the junction held 4 bases outside the gene matches. There are 15 residues in the CDR3. CDR1 and CDR2 (germline): MNHEY, SVGAGI. DNA for the CDR3: TGTGCCAGCAGGGGGGGACTAGCGACCTACAATGAGCAGTTCTTC. Its translation is CASRGGLATYNEQFF.

Note on this clone: A far larger clone lies a single base away; this is likely a read error. Other DNA sequences in this specimen translate into the identical CDR3. V and J are TRBV2 and TRBJ1-2; 7 nucleotides agree with TRBD1. Germline assignment: CDR1 SNHLY and CDR2 FYNNEI. This CDR3 region has 14 residues. CDR3 in amino acids: CASSEGGTVYGYTF. CDR3 nucleotides: TGTGCTAGCAGTGAAGGGGGGACAGTGTATGGCTACACCTTC.

As regards this clone: A much larger clonotype is one base distant, so this may be a read error. In the same sample, other DNA sequences code for this CDR3. This rearrangement joins TRBV20-1 to TRBJ2-7; no firm D call. The V and J ends lost 2 bases and 2 bases respectively, with 4 bases between them. Germline V gives CDR1 DFQATT, CDR2 SNEGSKA (reference sequence). This CDR3 has 11 amino acids. In DNA form, the CDR3 reads TGCAGTGCTAGATCCGCCTACGAGCAGTACTTC. Its translation: CSARSAYEQYF.

The rearrangement joins TRBV5-1 to TRBJ1-1; D is possibly TRBD1 (5 bases). The V and J ends lost 1 base and 11 bases respectively, with 15 bases between them. This CDR3 is built from 13 residues. Germline-derived CDR1 and CDR2 are SGHRS and YFSETQ. CDR3 amino acids: CASSLSGAGLAFF. In nucleotides, the CDR3 is TGCGCCAGCAGCTTGTCCGGGGCCGGGCTGGCTTTCTTT.